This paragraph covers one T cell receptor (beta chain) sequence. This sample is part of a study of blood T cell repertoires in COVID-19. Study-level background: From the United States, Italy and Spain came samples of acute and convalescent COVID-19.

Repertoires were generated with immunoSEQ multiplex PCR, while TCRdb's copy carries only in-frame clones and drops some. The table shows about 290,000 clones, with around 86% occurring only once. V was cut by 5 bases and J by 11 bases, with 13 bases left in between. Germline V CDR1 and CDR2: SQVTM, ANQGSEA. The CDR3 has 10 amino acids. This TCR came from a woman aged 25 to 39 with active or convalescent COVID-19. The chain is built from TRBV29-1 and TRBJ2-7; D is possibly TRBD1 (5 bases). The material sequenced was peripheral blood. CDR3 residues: CSVRTSWEYF. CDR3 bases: TGCAGCGTTCGGACATCTTGGGAGTACTTC.